Listed here are 10 T cell receptor beta chains from one sample, sequenced in a study of TET2 disruption in CD19-targeted CAR T cells. TCRdb keeps only in-frame clones here, not all; method: immunoSEQ multiplex PCR. The sample totals more than 25,000 clones. No cognate antigen is known for these TCRs. Described treatment: autologous CTL019 cells: CD19 CAR with 4-1BB and CD3 zeta domains. The specimen was CD8- CAR+ T cells sorted from cultured blood T cells, collected for CD19 CAR T cell therapy. The subset here: CD8-negative CAR-positive T cells from the infusion product. These receptors were obtained from a man aged 65 to 79 with chronic lymphocytic leukemia.

Concerning this clone itself: Sequence at one end of the junction differs from germline and may be a read error. The read ends 3 residues before the CDR3 terminus; that terminus is restored from the germline J gene. The chain employs TRBV7-9 and TRBJ2-7; maybe TRBD1 (6 bases). This CDR3 spans 13 amino acids. Germline CDR1 and CDR2: SEHNR and FQNEAQ (reference sequence). Partial CDR3 DNA: TGTTCCAGCAGCTCTTGGACAGCCTACGAG. This encodes CSSSSWTAYE. In full, the CDR3 is CSSSSWTAYEQYF. Full variable domain (outside the CDR3, taken from reference TRBV7-9 and TRBJ2-7): DTGVSQNPRHKITKRGQNVTFRCDPISEHNRLYWYRQTLGQGPEFLTYFQNEAQLEKSRLLSDRFSAERPKGSFSTLEIQRTEQGDSAMYLCSSSSWTAYEQYFGPGTRLTVT.

Note on this clone: The sequenced fragment ends 3 residues before the CDR3 boundary, so the rest is inferred from the germline J gene. The chain couples TRBV20-1 to TRBJ1-1, with TRBD1 identical over 8 bases. J was trimmed by 5 bases and V by 3 bases; bases with no gene match: 8. This CDR3 has 14 residues. Germline V gene data show CDR1 as DFQATT and CDR2 as SNEGSKA (reference sequence). The DNA read from the CDR3 is TGCAGTGCTAGGGCCGACAGGGGAAGGACTGAA. Translation: CSARADRGRTE. The whole CDR3 sequence reads CSARADRGRTEAFF.

As for this clone: The CDR3 extends 3 residues past the end of the read, so its final part is completed from the germline J gene. The genes are TRBV5-1 and TRBJ2-7; 10 bases agree with TRBD1. The CDR3 runs 14 residues. Germline lookup yields CDR1 SGHRS and CDR2 YFSETQ. The V segment lost 4 bases and the J segment 5 bases; nucleotides outside the gene matches: 6. Incomplete CDR3 DNA: TGCGCCAGCAGCGTGGGACAGGGGACCGACGAG. Amino acids: CASSVGQGTDE. The complete CDR3 protein is CASSVGQGTDEQYF. The variable domain in full, with the rest retrieved from reference TRBV5-1 and TRBJ2-7, is KAGVTQTPRYLIKTRGQQVTLSCSPISGHRSVSWYQQTPGQGLQFLFEYFSETQRNKGNFPGRFSGRQFSNSRSEMNVSTLELGDSALYLCASSVGQGTDEQYFGPGTRLTVT.

Details on this clone: The observed sequence ends 3 residues before the CDR3 terminus, with the missing tail filled in from the germline J gene. The rearrangement joins TRBV12-3 or TRBV12-4 to TRBJ2-4; unclear D gene. The CDR3 length is 16 residues. The CDR3 loop reads CASSLALAGFNQPQYF. CDR3 bases read: TGTGCCAGCAGTTTAGCGTTGGCAGGCTTCAATCAGCCT.

Worth noting for this clone: Read coverage stops 3 residues before the CDR3 terminus; the germline J gene supplies the remainder. V and J are TRBV19 and TRBJ1-1, with 8 bases matching TRBD1. Germline trimming cut 7 bases from V and 7 bases from J; bases unmatched to any gene: 14. CDR3 length: 15 residues. Germline CDR1 and CDR2: LNHDA and SQIVND (reference sequence). CDR3 DNA, as far as it was read: TGTGCCAGTATCCCAGGACAGGGCGCTAATTATGAA. Its translation is CASIPGQGANYE. The complete CDR3 sequence is CASIPGQGANYEAFF.

The DNA read from the CDR3 is TGTGCCAGCAGCGTAGACTGGAACACCGGGGAG. It is translated as CASSVDWNTGE. The whole CDR3 region reads CASSVDWNTGELFF. The chain has TRBV9 and TRBJ2-2, with unresolved D. The read terminates 3 residues ahead of where the CDR3 ends, so the germline J gene completes it. The CDR3 totals 14 residues. The germline CDR1 and CDR2 sequences are SGDLS and YYNGEE. Trimming pared 0 bases from V and 1 base from J, leaving 4 bases between.

Points on this clone: The read ends 3 residues shy of where the CDR3 ends; the end is completed using the germline J gene. The chain is built from TRBV9 and TRBJ1-2, with D perhaps matching TRBD1 (5 bases). V lost 1 base, J lost 5 bases, and 15 bases lay in between. The germline V gene encodes CDR1 SGDLS and CDR2 YYNGEE. This CDR3 comprises 15 residues. CDR3 in amino acids: CASSVSGGLGYGYTF. Partial CDR3 DNA: TGTGCCAGCAGCGTATCGGGGGGTCTGGGGTATGGC.

Concerning this clone itself: The CDR3 goes on 3 residues after the read ends, and that part is filled in from the germline J gene. This chain links TRBV7-9 with TRBJ2-7; 7 nucleotides line up with TRBD1. The junction had 3 bases not matched to a gene; V was cut back by 6 bases and J by 1 base. The CDR3 sequence is 13 residues long. CDR1 SEHNR and CDR2 FQNEAQ come from the germline V gene (reference sequence). CDR3 sequence: CASRGTESYEQYF. CDR3 DNA (partial): TGTGCCAGCAGGGGGACAGAGTCCTACGAG.

This clone is deemed medium-sized by its frequency. CDR3 protein: CASSPRTANYEQYF. The part of the CDR3 DNA that was read is TGTGCCAGCAGCCCCAGGACAGCAAACTACGAG. This chain links TRBV5-5 with TRBJ2-7; D may be TRBD1 (6 bases). The read falls 3 residues short of the CDR3 end, and the missing part is taken from the germline J gene. Germline CDR1 and CDR2: SGHKS and YYEKEE (reference sequence). V was clipped by 4 bases and J by 3 bases, with 14 bases between them. The CDR3 sequence is 14 residues long.

A remark on this clone: One end of the junction fails to match germline, which may point to a read error. The read terminates 3 residues before the CDR3 end, so the remaining end is supplied by the germline J gene. This chain joins TRBV12-3 or TRBV12-4 and TRBJ1-3; no reliable D call. CDR3 length equals 13 residues. CDR3 protein: CASSLNSGSTIYF. The CDR3 bases that were read are TGTGCCAGCAGTTTAAACAGTGGAAGCACC.